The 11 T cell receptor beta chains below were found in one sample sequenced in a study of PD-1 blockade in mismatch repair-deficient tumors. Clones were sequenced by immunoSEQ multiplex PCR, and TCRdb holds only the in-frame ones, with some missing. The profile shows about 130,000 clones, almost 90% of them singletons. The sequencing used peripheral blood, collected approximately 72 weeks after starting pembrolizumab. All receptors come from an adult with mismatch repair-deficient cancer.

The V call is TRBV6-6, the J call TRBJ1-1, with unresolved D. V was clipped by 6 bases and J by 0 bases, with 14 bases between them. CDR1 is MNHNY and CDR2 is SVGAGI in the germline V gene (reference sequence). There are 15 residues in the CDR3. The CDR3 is CASSPRGGMNTEAFF. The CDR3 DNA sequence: TGTGCCAGCAGCCCTCGTGGAGGCATGAACACTGAAGCTTTCTTT.

CDR3 bases: TGTGCCTGGAGTGTAAGGCCGATGGGGGAGACCCAGTACTTC. Translation: CAWSVRPMGETQYF. The rearrangement joins TRBV30 to TRBJ2-5, with unresolved D. Germline V CDR1 and CDR2: GTSNPN, SVGIG (reference sequence). The CDR3 covers 14 residues. Deletions cut 0 bases from V and 5 bases from J, with 13 bases between.

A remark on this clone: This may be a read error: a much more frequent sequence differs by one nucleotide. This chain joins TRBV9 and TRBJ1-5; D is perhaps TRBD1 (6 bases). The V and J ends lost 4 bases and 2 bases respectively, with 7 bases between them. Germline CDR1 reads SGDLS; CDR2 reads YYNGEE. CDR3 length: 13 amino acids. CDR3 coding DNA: TGTGCCAGCAGCCCAGGGGGCAATCAGCCCCAGCATTTT. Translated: CASSPGGNQPQHF.

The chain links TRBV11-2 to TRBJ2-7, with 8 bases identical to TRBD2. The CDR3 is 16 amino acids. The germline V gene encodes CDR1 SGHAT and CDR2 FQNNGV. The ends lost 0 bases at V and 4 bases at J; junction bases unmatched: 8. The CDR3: CASSLESSGRGYEQYF. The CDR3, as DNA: TGTGCCAGCAGCTTAGAGTCCAGCGGGAGAGGTTACGAGCAGTACTTC.

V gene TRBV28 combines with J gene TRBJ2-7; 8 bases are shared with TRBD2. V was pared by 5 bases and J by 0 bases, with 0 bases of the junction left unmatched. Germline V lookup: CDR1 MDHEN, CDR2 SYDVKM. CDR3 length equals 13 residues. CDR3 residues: CASSSGSSYEQYF. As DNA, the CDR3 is TGTGCCAGCAGTAGCGGGAGCTCCTACGAGCAGTACTTC.

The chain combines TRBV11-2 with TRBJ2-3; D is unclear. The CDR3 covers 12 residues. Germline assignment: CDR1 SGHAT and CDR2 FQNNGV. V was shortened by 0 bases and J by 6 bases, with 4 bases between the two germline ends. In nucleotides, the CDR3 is TGTGCCAGCAGCTTAGACGGGGATACGCAGTATTTT. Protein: CASSLDGDTQYF.

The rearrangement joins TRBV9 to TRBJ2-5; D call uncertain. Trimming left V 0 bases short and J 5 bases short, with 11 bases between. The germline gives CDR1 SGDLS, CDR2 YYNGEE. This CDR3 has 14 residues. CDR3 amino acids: CASSVESKGETQYF. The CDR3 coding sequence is TGTGCCAGCAGCGTAGAGTCAAAAGGGGAGACCCAGTACTTC.

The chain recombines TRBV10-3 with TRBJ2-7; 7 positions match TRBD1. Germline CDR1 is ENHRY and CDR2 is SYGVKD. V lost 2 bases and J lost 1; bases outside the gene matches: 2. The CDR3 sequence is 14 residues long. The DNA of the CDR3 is TGTGCCATCAGTGAGGCCAGGGGGTCCTACGAGCAGTACTTC. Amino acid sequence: CAISEARGSYEQYF.

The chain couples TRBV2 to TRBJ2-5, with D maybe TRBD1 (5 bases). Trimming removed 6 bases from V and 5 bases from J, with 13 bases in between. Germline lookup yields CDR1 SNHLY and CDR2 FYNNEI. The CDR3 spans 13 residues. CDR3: CASRQTGGETQYF. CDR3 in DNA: TGTGCCAGCAGACAAACAGGTGGGGAGACCCAGTACTTC.

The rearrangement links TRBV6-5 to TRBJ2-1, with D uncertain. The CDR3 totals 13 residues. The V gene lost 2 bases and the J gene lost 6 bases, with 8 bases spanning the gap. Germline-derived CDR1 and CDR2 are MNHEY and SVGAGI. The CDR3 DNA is TGTGCCAGCAGTTACCTGACTGCCAATGAGCAGTTCTTC. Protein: CASSYLTANEQFF.

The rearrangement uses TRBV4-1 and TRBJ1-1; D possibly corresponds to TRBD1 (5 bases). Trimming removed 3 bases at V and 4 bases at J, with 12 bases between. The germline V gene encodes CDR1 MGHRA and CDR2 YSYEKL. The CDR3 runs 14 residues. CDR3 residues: CASSQQRGTTEAFF. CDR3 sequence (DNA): TGCGCCAGCAGCCAGCAACGAGGGACCACTGAAGCTTTCTTT.